Shown below are 29 T cell receptor beta chains from a single sample sequenced in a study of T cell responses to AZD1222 COVID-19 vaccine. Repertoires were generated with immunoSEQ multiplex PCR, while TCRdb's copy carries only in-frame clones and drops some. The sample comprises 170,000 or so clones, 88% of which are singletons, and 11% rests with the top ten. Material: peripheral blood, obtained 28 days after the second AZD1222 dose. The receptors stem from an adult who received the AZD1222 COVID-19 vaccine.

About this clone itself: One end of the junction is discordant with germline, which a read error may explain. The chain combines TRBV10-1 with TRBJ2-7; 9 bases align to TRBD1. The CDR3 loop spans 12 amino acids. From germline, CDR1 is WNHNN and CDR2 SYGVQD (reference sequence). The CDR3 loop is CASSETGGELHF. CDR3 nucleotides: TGCGCCAGCAGCGAAACAGGGGGCGAATTACACTTC.

The V and J genes are TRBV30 and TRBJ2-5; perhaps TRBD2 as D (6 bases). CDR1 and CDR2 (germline): GTSNPN, SVGIG (reference sequence). The CDR3 extends over 13 amino acids. V was clipped by 2 bases and J by 1 base, with 8 bases between them. In nucleotides, the CDR3 is TGTGCCTGGAGTCCGGGACTCCAAGAGACCCAGTACTTC. Protein product: CAWSPGLQETQYF. Supplemented by reference TRBV30 and TRBJ2-5, the full variable domain reads SQTIHQWPATLVQPVGSPLSLECTVEGTSNPNLYWYRQAAGRGLQLLFYSVGIGQISSEVPQNLSASRPQDRQFILSSKKLLLSDSGFYLCAWSPGLQETQYFGPGTRLLVL.

The V call is TRBV6-1, the J call TRBJ1-6; D not certain. Per germline, CDR1 MNHNS and CDR2 SASEGT. CDR3 length: 14 residues. V lost 0 bases, J lost 5 bases, and 5 bases lay in between. As DNA, the CDR3 is TGTGCCAGCAGTGAAGCTCTAGATAATTCACCCCTCCACTTT. Translating it yields CASSEALDNSPLHF.

CDR3 amino acids: CASSLDSGRRETQYF. The CDR3 coding sequence is TGTGCCAGCAGCTTAGACTCTGGCAGGCGGGAGACCCAGTACTTC. The chain links TRBV7-6 to TRBJ2-5, with D hard to call. CDR1 and CDR2 from the germline V gene are SGHVS and FNYEAQ. This CDR3 is 15 amino acids long. Trimming took 1 base from V and 5 from J, leaving 14 bases between them. The complete variable domain, with remaining parts taken from reference TRBV7-6 and TRBJ2-5, reads GAGVSQSPRYKVTKRGQDVALRCDPISGHVSLYWYRQALGQGPEFLTYFNYEAQQDKSGLPNDRFSAERPEGSISTLTIQRTEQRDSAMYRCASSLDSGRRETQYFGPGTRLLVL.

This clone was recorded once. CDR3 sequence (DNA): TGTGCCAGCAGCCCGAGGGGGCGGGGGGGCAATACGTTCGAGCAGTACTTC. Its protein is CASSPRGRGGNTFEQYF. The V call is TRBV7-6, the J call TRBJ2-7; 9 positions agree with TRBD2. The germline gives CDR1 SGHVS, CDR2 FNYEAQ. V lost 5 bases, J lost 6 bases, and 17 bases stayed unmatched. The CDR3 is 17 residues long.

The CDR3, as DNA: TGTGCCAGCAGCTTAGGGCGGCGCTCCTACGAGCAGTACTTC. It is translated as CASSLGRRSYEQYF. The genes are TRBV7-8 and TRBJ2-7, with D hard to call. The CDR3 has 14 residues. Germline lookup yields CDR1 SGHVS and CDR2 FQNEAQ. Trimming cost V 1 base and J 0 bases, with 7 bases left between them.

CDR3 sequence reads: CASSYSGGSPITEAFF. The CDR3 nucleotides read TGTGCCAGCAGTTACAGTGGAGGCAGCCCCATCACTGAAGCTTTCTTT. This chain connects TRBV6-2 or TRBV6-3 to TRBJ1-1; D ambiguous. The V end lost 2 bases, the J end lost 4 bases, and 17 bases lay between the germline ends. CDR1 MNHEY and CDR2 SVGEGT come from the germline V gene. The CDR3 totals 16 residues.

This clone was found a few times. This chain uses TRBV7-8 with TRBJ1-2; 10 nucleotides line up with TRBD1. Per the germline V gene, CDR1 is SGHVS and CDR2 is FQNEAQ. This CDR3 is built from 16 residues. Trimming took 1 base from V and 2 from J; bases not matched to a gene: 4. In nucleotides, the CDR3 is TGTGCCAGCAGCTTAGAGACGACAGGGGGCAACTATGGCTACACCTTC. Amino acid sequence: CASSLETTGGNYGYTF.

The J gene is TRBJ1-3, the V gene TRBV30, with no clear D. The V end lost 3 bases, the J end lost 0 bases, and 9 bases lay between the germline ends. There are 14 residues in the CDR3. Germline V CDR1 and CDR2: GTSNPN, SVGIG (reference sequence). Here the CDR3 reads CAWRVTGSGNTIYF. CDR3 bases: TGTGCCTGGAGGGTCACGGGCTCTGGAAACACCATATATTTT.

The V and J genes are TRBV11-2 and TRBJ1-1, with 8 bases fitting TRBD1. The CDR3 is made up of 13 amino acids. Trimming took 5 bases from V and 6 from J; bases not matched to a gene: 5. Germline loops: CDR1 SGHAT, CDR2 FQNNGV. The CDR3 DNA sequence: TGTGCCAGCAGCCCTCCGGACAGGGCTGAAGCTTTCTTT. This translates into CASSPPDRAEAFF.

V and J are TRBV6-5 and TRBJ2-3; TRBD2 aligns across 11 bases. V shed 7 bases and J 3 bases; nucleotides not matched to a gene: 6. Germline V gene data show CDR1 as MNHEY and CDR2 as SVGAGI. This CDR3 has 15 amino acids. CDR3 residues: CASIQLAGDTDTQYF. The CDR3 DNA is TGTGCCAGCATCCAACTAGCGGGGGATACAGATACGCAGTATTTT.

The chain links TRBV4-1 to TRBJ2-3, with 12 bases fitting TRBD2. V shed 4 bases and J 0 bases; nucleotides not matched to a gene: 11. There are 19 residues in the CDR3. Germline V gives CDR1 MGHRA, CDR2 YSYEKL. The CDR3 loop is CASSPLPLAGGPSTDTQYF. Here the CDR3 DNA reads TGCGCCAGCAGCCCCCTCCCCCTAGCGGGGGGGCCGAGCACAGATACGCAGTATTTT.

This chain joins TRBV5-1 and TRBJ1-2, with 8 bases matching TRBD1. V lost 4 bases to trimming and J lost 1 base; unmatched junction nucleotides: 3. CDR1 and CDR2 (germline): SGHRS, YFSETQ. This CDR3 is built from 14 residues. CDR3 amino acids: CASSPDRVNYGYTF. In nucleotides, the CDR3 is TGCGCCAGCAGCCCGGACAGGGTTAACTATGGCTACACCTTC. Together with reference TRBV5-1 and TRBJ1-2, the CDR3 gives the full variable domain: KAGVTQTPRYLIKTRGQQVTLSCSPISGHRSVSWYQQTPGQGLQFLFEYFSETQRNKGNFPGRFSGRQFSNSRSEMNVSTLELGDSALYLCASSPDRVNYGYTFGSGTRLTVV.

The genes are TRBV7-6 and TRBJ2-2; D is undetermined. Trimming took off 1 base at V and 1 base at J, with 10 bases between the two ends. The CDR3 covers 16 residues. The germline CDR1 and CDR2 sequences are SGHVS and FNYEAQ. The CDR3 sequence: CASSLDGSGNTGELFF. The CDR3 region has the DNA TGTGCCAGCAGCTTAGATGGGTCAGGGAACACCGGGGAGCTGTTTTTT.

V and J are TRBV11-2 and TRBJ2-5; TRBD2 agrees at 13 bases. The germline V gene has CDR1 SGHAT and CDR2 FQNNGV. After removal of 4 bases from V and 2 bases from J, the junction contained 4 bases not matched to a gene. The CDR3 sequence is 16 residues long. CDR3: CASSYLTSGGQETQYF. CDR3 DNA sequence: TGTGCCAGCAGCTATCTGACTAGCGGGGGGCAAGAGACCCAGTACTTC.

The chain couples TRBV10-2 to TRBJ2-7, with 12 nucleotides matching TRBD1. The CDR3 has 15 amino acids. In germline, CDR1 is WSHSY, CDR2 SAAADI. Unmatched junction bases numbered 6, after V lost 2 bases and J lost 7 bases. The CDR3 region is CASSEPGQGAREQYF. CDR3 coding DNA: TGCGCCAGCAGTGAGCCGGGACAGGGGGCGCGGGAGCAGTACTTC.

This chain uses TRBV7-9 with TRBJ1-4, with D unresolved. Germline CDR1 and CDR2: SEHNR and FQNEAQ (reference sequence). The CDR3 consists of 13 residues. V dropped 2 bases and J dropped 6 bases, with 7 bases sitting between them. CDR3 region: CASSLRIDEKLFF. CDR3 nucleotides: TGTGCCAGCAGCTTAAGGATAGATGAAAAACTGTTTTTT.

This chain links TRBV6-4 with TRBJ1-2; D unresolved. The CDR3 sequence is 16 residues long. V lost 2 bases and J lost 8, with 21 bases in between. Germline CDR1 and CDR2: MRHNA and SNTAGT. The CDR3 DNA is TGTGCCAGCAGTGACCAAGGGTCCGCGTCCTGCGTCGGCTACACCTTC. It is translated as CASSDQGSASCVGYTF.

This clone was counted once. This chain joins TRBV7-8 and TRBJ2-7; D gene unclear. From germline, CDR1 is SGHVS and CDR2 FQNEAQ. V lost 4 bases and J 0 bases, leaving 19 bases between the germline ends. The CDR3 loop spans 17 amino acids. The DNA for the CDR3 is TGTGCCAGCAGCTCGGTCCTAGGACGGCCGTCCTCCTACGAGCAGTACTTC. Protein product: CASSSVLGRPSSYEQYF.

The gene calls are TRBV6-5 and TRBJ1-4; D is uncertain. Germline assignment: CDR1 MNHEY and CDR2 SVGAGI. Trimming cost V 5 bases and J 7 bases, with 14 bases left between them. The CDR3 loop spans 14 amino acids. The CDR3 sequence: CASSIQRRGEKLFF. CDR3 nucleotide sequence: TGTGCCAGCAGTATACAGAGACGGGGTGAAAAACTGTTTTTT.

The J gene is TRBJ2-7, the V gene TRBV5-1; a weak D match, TRBD1 (5 bases). V lost 0 bases and J 2 bases, leaving 9 bases between the germline ends. This CDR3 contains 14 residues. Per germline, CDR1 SGHRS and CDR2 YFSETQ. The CDR3 sequence is CASSLDGATYEQYF. Here the CDR3 DNA reads TGCGCCAGCAGCTTGGATGGGGCGACCTACGAGCAGTACTTC.

Only a few counts were recorded for this clone. This chain links TRBV5-4 with TRBJ1-1; D is uncertain. V lost 0 bases and J 7 bases, leaving 10 bases between the germline ends. Germline lookup yields CDR1 SGHNT and CDR2 YYREEE (reference sequence). CDR3 length: 13 amino acids. The CDR3 nucleotides are TGTGCCAGCAGCTTGGGCCCCCGGGATGAAGCTTTCTTT. Protein product: CASSLGPRDEAFF.

The rearrangement uses TRBV5-1 and TRBJ1-1; D is undetermined. This CDR3 has 17 amino acids. Deletions cut 0 bases from V and 1 base from J, with 16 bases between. Germline V lookup: CDR1 SGHRS, CDR2 YFSETQ. CDR3 nucleotide sequence: TGCGCCAGCAGCTTGGCCCACCAAACTGTCCCGAACACTGAAGCTTTCTTT. Its protein is CASSLAHQTVPNTEAFF.

The V gene is TRBV19, the J gene TRBJ2-3, with TRBD2 identical over 12 bases. Germline V gene lookup returns CDR1 LNHDA and CDR2 SQIVND (reference sequence). The ends lost 5 bases at V and 4 bases at J; junction bases unmatched: 13. The CDR3 spans 18 residues. The CDR3 nucleotides read TGTGCCAGTAGTCCCGGACTGGCTAGCGGGGGGGCCGCAGATACGCAGTATTTT. It is translated as CASSPGLASGGAADTQYF.

V is TRBV7-9 and J is TRBJ2-2; the match to TRBD2 covers 9 bases. This CDR3 region has 19 residues. The junction had 15 bases not matched to a gene; V was cut back by 2 bases and J by 5 bases. Germline values: CDR1 SEHNR, CDR2 FQNEAQ (reference sequence). CDR3 sequence reads: CASSLPVGVAGGLTGELFF. DNA for the CDR3: TGTGCCAGCAGCTTACCCGTCGGCGTGGCGGGGGGGCTTACCGGGGAGCTGTTTTTT.

CDR3 amino acids: CASRETGANEKLFF. The CDR3 DNA is TGTGCCAGTAGAGAGACAGGGGCTAATGAAAAACTGTTTTTT. The chain recombines TRBV28 with TRBJ1-4, with 8 nucleotides matching TRBD1. The germline V gene has CDR1 MDHEN and CDR2 SYDVKM. The V segment lost 9 bases and the J segment 3 bases; nucleotides outside the gene matches: 6. CDR3 length: 14 residues.

The genes are TRBV27 and TRBJ2-7, with 8 bases lining up with TRBD1. CDR3 length: 12 amino acids. V shed 6 bases, J shed 3 bases, and the junction held 1 base outside the gene matches. CDR1 is MNHEY and CDR2 is SMNVEV in the germline V gene (reference sequence). DNA for the CDR3: TGTGCCAGCAGCGGGACAGGCTACGAGCAGTACTTC. Amino acid sequence: CASSGTGYEQYF.

This chain uses TRBV25-1 with TRBJ1-1; 8 bases map to TRBD1. The V gene end was trimmed by 9 bases and the J gene end by 1 base; junction bases not matched to a gene: 4. CDR3 length: 13 residues. CDR1 and CDR2 (germline): MGHDK, SYGVNS. CDR3: CASDRGANTEAFF. Here the CDR3 DNA reads TGTGCCAGTGACAGGGGCGCGAACACTGAAGCTTTCTTT. The full variable domain, rest sourced from reference TRBV25-1 and TRBJ1-1, is EADIYQTPRYLVIGTGKKITLECSQTMGHDKMYWYQQDPGMELHLIHYSYGVNSTEKGDLSSESTVSRIRTEHFPLTLESARPSHTSQYLCASDRGANTEAFFGQGTRLTVV.

This sequence joins TRBV28 and TRBJ2-1, with TRBD1 matching over 8 bases. The CDR3 sequence is 15 residues long. With V trimmed by 2 bases and J by 9 bases, 9 bases remained unmatched. Per germline, CDR1 MDHEN and CDR2 SYDVKM. In DNA, the CDR3 is TGTGCCAGCAGTTTACCCCCAGGGGGCACAGTTGAGCAGTTCTTC. Its translation: CASSLPPGGTVEQFF.